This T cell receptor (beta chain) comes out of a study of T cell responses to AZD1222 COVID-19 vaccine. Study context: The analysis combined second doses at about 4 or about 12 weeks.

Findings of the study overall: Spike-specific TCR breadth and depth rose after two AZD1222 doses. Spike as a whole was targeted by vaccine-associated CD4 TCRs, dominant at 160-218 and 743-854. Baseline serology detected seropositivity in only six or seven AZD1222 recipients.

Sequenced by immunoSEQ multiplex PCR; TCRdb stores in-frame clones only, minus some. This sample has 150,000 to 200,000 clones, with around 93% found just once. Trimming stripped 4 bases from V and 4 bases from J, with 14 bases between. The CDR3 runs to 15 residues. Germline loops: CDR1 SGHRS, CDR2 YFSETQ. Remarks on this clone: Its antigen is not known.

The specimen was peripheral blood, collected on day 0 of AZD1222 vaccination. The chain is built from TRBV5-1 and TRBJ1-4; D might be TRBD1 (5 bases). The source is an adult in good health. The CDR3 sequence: CASSQGRLFNEKLFF. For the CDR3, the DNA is TGCGCCAGCAGCCAGGGACGGCTTTTTAATGAAAAACTGTTTTTT.